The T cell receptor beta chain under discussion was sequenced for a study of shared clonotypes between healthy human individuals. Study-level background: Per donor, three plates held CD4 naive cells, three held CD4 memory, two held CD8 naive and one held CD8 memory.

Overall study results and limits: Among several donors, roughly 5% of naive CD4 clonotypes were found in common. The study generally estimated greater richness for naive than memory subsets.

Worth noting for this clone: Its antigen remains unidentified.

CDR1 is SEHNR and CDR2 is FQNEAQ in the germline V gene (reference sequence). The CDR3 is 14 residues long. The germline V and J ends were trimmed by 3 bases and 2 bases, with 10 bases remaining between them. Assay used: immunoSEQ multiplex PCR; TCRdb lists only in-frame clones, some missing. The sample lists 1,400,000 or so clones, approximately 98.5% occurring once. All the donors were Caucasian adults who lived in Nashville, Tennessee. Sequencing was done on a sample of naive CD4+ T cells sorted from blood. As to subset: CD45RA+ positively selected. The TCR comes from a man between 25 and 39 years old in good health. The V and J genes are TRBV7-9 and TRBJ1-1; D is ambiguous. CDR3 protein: CASSLGIVNTEAFF. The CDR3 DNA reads TGTGCCAGCAGCTTGGGGATCGTAAACACTGAAGCTTTCTTT. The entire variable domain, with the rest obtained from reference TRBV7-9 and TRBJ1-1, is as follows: DTGVSQNPRHKITKRGQNVTFRCDPISEHNRLYWYRQTLGQGPEFLTYFQNEAQLEKSRLLSDRFSAERPKGSFSTLEIQRTEQGDSAMYLCASSLGIVNTEAFFGQGTRLTVV.